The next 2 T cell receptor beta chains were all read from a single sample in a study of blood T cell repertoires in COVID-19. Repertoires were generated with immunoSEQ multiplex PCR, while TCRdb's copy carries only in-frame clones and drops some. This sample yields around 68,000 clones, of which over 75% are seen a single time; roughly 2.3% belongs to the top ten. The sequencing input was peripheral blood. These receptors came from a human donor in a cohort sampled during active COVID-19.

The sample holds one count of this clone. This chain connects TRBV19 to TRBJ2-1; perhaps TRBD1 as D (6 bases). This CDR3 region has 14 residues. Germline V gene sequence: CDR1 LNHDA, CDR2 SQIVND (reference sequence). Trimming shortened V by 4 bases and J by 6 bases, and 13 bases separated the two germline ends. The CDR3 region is CASSRDDRRNEQFF. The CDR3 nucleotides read TGTGCCAGTAGTAGAGATGACAGGCGCAATGAGCAGTTCTTC.

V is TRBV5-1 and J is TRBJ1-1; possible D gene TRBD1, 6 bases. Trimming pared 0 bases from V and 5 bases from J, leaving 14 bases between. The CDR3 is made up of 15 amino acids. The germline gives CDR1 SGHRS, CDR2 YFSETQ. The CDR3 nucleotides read TGCGCCAGCAGCTTGGCCGACGGGGGGCGGACTGAAGCTTTCTTT. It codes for CASSLADGGRTEAFF.